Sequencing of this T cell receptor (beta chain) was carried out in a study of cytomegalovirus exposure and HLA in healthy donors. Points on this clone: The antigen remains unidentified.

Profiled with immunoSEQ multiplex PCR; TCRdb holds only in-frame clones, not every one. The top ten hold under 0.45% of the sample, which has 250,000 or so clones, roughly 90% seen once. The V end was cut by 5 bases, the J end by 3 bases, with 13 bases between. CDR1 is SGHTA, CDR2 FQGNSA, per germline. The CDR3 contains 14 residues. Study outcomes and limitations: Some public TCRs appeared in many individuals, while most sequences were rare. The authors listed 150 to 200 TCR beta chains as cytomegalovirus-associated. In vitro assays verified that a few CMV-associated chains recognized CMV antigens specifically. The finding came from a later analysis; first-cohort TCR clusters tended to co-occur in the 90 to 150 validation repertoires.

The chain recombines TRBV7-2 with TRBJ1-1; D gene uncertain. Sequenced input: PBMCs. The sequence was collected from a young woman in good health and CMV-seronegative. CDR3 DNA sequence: TGTGCCAGCAGCGCGGGCAGGACCTACACTGAAGCTTTCTTT. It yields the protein CASSAGRTYTEAFF.